Listed here are 6 T cell receptor beta chains from one sample, sequenced in a study of cytomegalovirus exposure and HLA in healthy donors. Primers included in the PCR were 60 Vbeta and 13 Jbeta primers. Sequencing used immunoSEQ multiplex PCR; TCRdb keeps in-frame clones, though not all of them. The sample lists 100,000 to 150,000 clones, roughly 81% seen once, with approximately 1.1% in the top ten. Source material: PBMCs. Receptors were obtained from a woman younger than 45 in good health and CMV-seronegative.

V gene TRBV25-1 combines with J gene TRBJ2-7; D remains unclear. CDR1 and CDR2 (germline): MGHDK, SYGVNS. The V and J ends lost 4 bases and 2 bases respectively, with 9 bases between them. This CDR3 spans 13 amino acids. Here the CDR3 reads CASSVRSTYEQYF. The CDR3 region has the DNA TGTGCCAGCAGTGTGAGGAGTACCTACGAGCAGTACTTC.

The chain combines TRBV27 with TRBJ2-7, with 9 positions matching TRBD2. The CDR3 extends over 16 amino acids. Germline V CDR1 and CDR2: MNHEY, SMNVEV (reference sequence). V gave up 2 bases and J gave up 4 bases; unmatched junction bases: 9. The CDR3 sequence is CASSLLAGGAMYEQYF. The CDR3, as DNA: TGTGCCAGCAGTTTACTGGCGGGGGGGGCCATGTACGAGCAGTACTTC.

The chain has TRBV2 and TRBJ2-7; D unclear. CDR1 is SNHLY, CDR2 FYNNEI, per germline. The V and J ends lost 0 bases and 2 bases respectively, with 8 bases between them. The CDR3 extends over 14 amino acids. The CDR3, as DNA: TGTGCCAGCAGTGAAGCTGGAGAGACCTACGAGCAGTACTTC. Amino acids: CASSEAGETYEQYF.

Of note for this clone: Sequence at one end of the junction differs from germline and may be a read error. The J gene is TRBJ1-5, the V gene TRBV11-3; D unresolved. From germline, CDR1 is SGHNT and CDR2 YENEEA. This CDR3 is 12 amino acids long. The CDR3: CASSLGNQSQHF. The CDR3 DNA reads TGTGCCAGCAGCTTAGGTAATCAGTCCCAGCATTTT. Complete variable domain (other parts from reference TRBV11-3 and TRBJ1-5): EAGVVQSPRYKIIEKKQPVAFWCNPISGHNTLYWYLQNLGQGPELLIRYENEEAVDDSQLPKDRFSAERLKGVDSTLKIQPAELGDSAVYLCASSLGNQSQHFGDGTRLSIL.

This rearrangement joins TRBV15 to TRBJ1-4; D is uncertain. The V gene lost 5 bases and the J gene lost 8 bases, with 6 bases spanning the gap. Per the germline V gene, CDR1 is LNHNV and CDR2 is YYDKDF (reference sequence). The length of the CDR3 is 11 residues. The DNA of the CDR3 is TGTGCCACCAGCCCCGGGGAAAAACTGTTTTTT. It translates to CATSPGEKLFF.

The V and J genes are TRBV7-9 and TRBJ2-7; TRBD2 agrees at 8 bases. The V gene's germline CDR1 is SEHNR and CDR2 FQNEAQ (reference sequence). The ends lost 3 bases at V and 7 bases at J; junction bases unmatched: 17. CDR3 length equals 17 residues. The CDR3: CASSFLAGAAPPGEQYF. The CDR3 nucleotides read TGTGCCAGCAGCTTTCTAGCGGGCGCAGCGCCCCCTGGGGAGCAGTACTTC.